This T cell receptor beta chain was captured by sequencing in a study of T cell responses to AZD1222 COVID-19 vaccine (dated by TCRdb to the early 2020s). General notes on the study: AZD1222 recipients with second doses at about 4 weeks or about 12 weeks were pooled, because spike-specific TCR depth and breadth did not differ between schedules. Enrollment into the trials was organized by age into subgroups of 18-55, 56-69 and 70-plus years, and those subgroups contained approximately 150, 30 and 60 TCR-sequenced participants, respectively. A total of approximately 240 trial participants underwent TCR sequencing, of whom approximately 210 received two doses of AZD1222 and some 25 received two doses of the MenACWY control vaccine.

What this sample's time point label stands for: baseline before first vaccination. Vaccinee samples were obtained from the UK trials COV001 and COV002, which included a single-blind randomized controlled phase 2/3 trial of AZD1222 (ChAdOx1 nCoV-19) in healthy adults. For TCRbeta chain sequencing, PBMC samples from trial participants were taken at day 0 and at day 28 after the second dose. Study-wide findings and limitations: CD4 TCRs associated with the vaccine covered the entire spike protein, and the dominant responses were in regions 160-218 and 743-854. Reportedly, almost half of the unique spike-specific TCRs recognized epitopes lying outside the regions that are mutated in the B.1.351 and B.1.1.7 variants. In the small 56-69-year group, the increase in depth fell short of significance, most likely because of low power. No day 14 peak-response samples were available, so repertoires were characterized only after the peak T cell response. After two AZD1222 doses, both the breadth and the depth of spike-specific TCRs were significantly higher than at day 0 and than in MenACWY recipients. Participants were mostly white British, with more females than males. The authors suggested clonal diversity may have been underestimated. Only a handful of AZD1222 recipients were SARS-CoV-2 seropositive at baseline, limiting conclusions about previously exposed vaccinees.

This clone was detected once. No cognate antigen has been identified for it. Base qualities were left out, and no much larger clone turns up one base away. The CDR3 regions of human TCRbeta chains were subjected to immunosequencing. In the paper's pipeline: TCRs in the repertoires were compared against a reference library of SARS-CoV-2-specific TCRs that had been generated with the MIRA antigen-specificity platform. Breadth was defined as the fraction of unique TCRs that were SARS-CoV-2-associated. Depth was defined as the fraction of total T cells that were SARS-CoV-2-associated. Each spike-specific TCR was assigned to its reactive spike region and to a CD4 or CD8 class using the MIRA data. Log10-transformed breadth and depth values were compared by one-way ANOVA with Sidak's multiple comparisons tests. What TCRdb holds here is the immuneACCESS table cut down to in-frame rearrangements. Part of the clones is not present; checked against another copy, under half of the missing clones reflect an unresolved V gene, and the others are unexplained. D and trimming were read from the DNA, whereas the V and J calls and clone size are those reported in that table. The sample table holds around 140,000 clones, of which approximately 90% were seen once. The ten top clones hold more than 3% of the sample.

The germline V gene (reference sequence) gives CDR1 as SGHKS and CDR2 as YYEKEE. The junction shows trimming of 0 bases on V and 5 bases on J, plus 4 bases between the germline ends. The CDR3 spans 12 residues, from the cysteine through the phenylalanine. The only DNA kept is the CDR3, 36 bases in frame from the first base. The sample consisted of peripheral blood, taken on day 0 of AZD1222 vaccination. The chain is made from TRBV5-5 and TRBJ2-3, with no reliable assignment of the D segment. This TCR derives from an adult in good health. The CDR3 reads as follows: CASSLDLDTQYF. The DNA sequence follows: TGTGCCAGCAGCTTGGACTTAGATACGCAGTATTTT.